The rows below give T cell receptor beta chains drawn from one sample of a study of cytomegalovirus exposure and HLA in healthy donors. Only in-frame clones appear in the TCRdb table, and some are missing; sequencing was by immunoSEQ multiplex PCR. The sample holds about 200,000 clones; around 82% are singletons and the top ten take 1.5% to 2%. Sequenced material: PBMCs. Receptor source: a man between 18 and 35 years old in good health and CMV-seronegative. Each CDR3 is given with its conserved first and last residue. The order of the fields is D gene, J gene, V gene, clone size, CDR3 protein, CDR3 DNA. A D gene is named only where the DNA matches it firmly. The size field is filled for only some rows; it gives once, few, many or a size class.

d_call: -
j_call: TRBJ2-3
v_call: TRBV9
clone_size: -
cdr3_aa: CASSPRGAGDTQYF
cdr3_nt: TGTGCCAGCAGCCCTCGGGGGGCCGGAGATACGCAGTATTTT

d_call: -
j_call: TRBJ1-2
v_call: TRBV4-2
clone_size: -
cdr3_aa: CASSPRGNYGYTF
cdr3_nt: TGTGCCAGCAGCCCCAGGGGTAACTATGGCTACACCTTC

d_call: -
j_call: TRBJ2-2
v_call: TRBV9
clone_size: -
cdr3_aa: CASSGDSYTGELFF
cdr3_nt: TGTGCCAGCTCGGGGGACAGCTACACCGGGGAGCTGTTTTTT

d_call: TRBD1
j_call: TRBJ1-3
v_call: TRBV2
clone_size: few
cdr3_aa: CASTGQVSGNTIYF
cdr3_nt: TGTGCCAGTACAGGACAGGTCTCTGGAAACACCATATATTTT

d_call: -
j_call: TRBJ2-5
v_call: TRBV7-8
clone_size: -
cdr3_aa: CASSLAGSEETQYF
cdr3_nt: TGTGCCAGCAGCTTGGCGGGGTCGGAGGAGACCCAGTACTTC

d_call: -
j_call: TRBJ1-6
v_call: TRBV19
clone_size: -
cdr3_aa: CASSIGHGVENSPLHF
cdr3_nt: TGTGCCAGTAGTATAGGACACGGGGTAGAGAATTCACCCCTCCACTTT

d_call: TRBD2
j_call: TRBJ2-1
v_call: TRBV7-7
clone_size: -
cdr3_aa: CASSFKRDSEQFF
cdr3_nt: TGTGCTAGCAGCTTCAAGCGGGATAGTGAGCAGTTCTTC

d_call: TRBD2
j_call: TRBJ2-3
v_call: TRBV6-4
clone_size: -
cdr3_aa: CASSLTSGSTDTQYF
cdr3_nt: TGTGCCAGCAGCCTCACTAGCGGGAGCACAGATACGCAGTATTTT

d_call: -
j_call: TRBJ2-7
v_call: TRBV15
clone_size: -
cdr3_aa: CATSRDKGTGGFEQYF
cdr3_nt: TGTGCCACCAGCAGAGATAAGGGGACGGGGGGCTTCGAGCAGTACTTC

d_call: TRBD2
j_call: TRBJ2-5
v_call: TRBV4-2
clone_size: few
cdr3_aa: CASSQANGGLAGSGQYF
cdr3_nt: TGTGCCAGCAGCCAAGCCAATGGGGGACTAGCGGGTTCAGGGCAGTACTTC

d_call: TRBD1
j_call: TRBJ2-6
v_call: TRBV5-8
clone_size: -
cdr3_aa: CASSRDRSGANVLTF
cdr3_nt: TGTGCCAGCAGCAGGGACAGATCTGGGGCCAACGTCCTGACTTTC